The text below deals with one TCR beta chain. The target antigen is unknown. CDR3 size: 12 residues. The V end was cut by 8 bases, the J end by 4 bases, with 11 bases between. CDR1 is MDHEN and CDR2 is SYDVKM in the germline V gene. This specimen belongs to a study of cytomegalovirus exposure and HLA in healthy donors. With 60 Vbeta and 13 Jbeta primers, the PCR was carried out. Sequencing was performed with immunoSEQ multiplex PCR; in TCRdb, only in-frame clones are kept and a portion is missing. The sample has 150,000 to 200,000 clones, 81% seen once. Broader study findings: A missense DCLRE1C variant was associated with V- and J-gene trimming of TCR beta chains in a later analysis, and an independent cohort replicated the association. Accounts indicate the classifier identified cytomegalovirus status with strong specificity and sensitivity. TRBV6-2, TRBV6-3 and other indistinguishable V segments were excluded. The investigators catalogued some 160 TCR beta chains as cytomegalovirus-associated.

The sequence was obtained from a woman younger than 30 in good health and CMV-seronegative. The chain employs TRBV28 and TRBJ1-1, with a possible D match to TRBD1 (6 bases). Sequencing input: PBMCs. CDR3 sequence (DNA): TGTGCCAGCCGGACAGTTATCACTGAAGCTTTCTTT. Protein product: CASRTVITEAFF.